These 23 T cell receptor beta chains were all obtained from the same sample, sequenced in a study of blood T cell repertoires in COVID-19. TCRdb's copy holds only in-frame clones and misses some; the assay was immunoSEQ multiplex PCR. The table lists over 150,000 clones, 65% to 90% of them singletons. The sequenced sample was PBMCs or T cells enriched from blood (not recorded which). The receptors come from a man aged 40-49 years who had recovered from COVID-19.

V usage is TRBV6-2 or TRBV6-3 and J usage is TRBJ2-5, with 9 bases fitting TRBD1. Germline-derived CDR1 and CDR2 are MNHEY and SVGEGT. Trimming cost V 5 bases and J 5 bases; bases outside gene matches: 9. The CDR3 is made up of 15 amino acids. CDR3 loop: CASSRDRERRETQYF. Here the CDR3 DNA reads TGTGCCAGCAGTCGGGACAGGGAAAGGAGGGAGACCCAGTACTTC.

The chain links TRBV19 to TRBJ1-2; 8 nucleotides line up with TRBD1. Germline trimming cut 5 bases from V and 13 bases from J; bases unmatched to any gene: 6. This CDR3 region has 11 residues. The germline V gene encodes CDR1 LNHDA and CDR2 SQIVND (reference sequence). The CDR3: CASSSDRAFTF. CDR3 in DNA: TGTGCCAGTAGTTCGGACAGGGCTTTCACCTTC.

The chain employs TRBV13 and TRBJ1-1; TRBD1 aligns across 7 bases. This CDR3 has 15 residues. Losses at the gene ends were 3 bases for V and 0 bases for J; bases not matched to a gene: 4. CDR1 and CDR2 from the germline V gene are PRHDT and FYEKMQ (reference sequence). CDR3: CASSLEGQMNTEAFF. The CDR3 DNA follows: TGTGCCAGCAGCTTGGAGGGACAGATGAACACTGAAGCTTTCTTT.

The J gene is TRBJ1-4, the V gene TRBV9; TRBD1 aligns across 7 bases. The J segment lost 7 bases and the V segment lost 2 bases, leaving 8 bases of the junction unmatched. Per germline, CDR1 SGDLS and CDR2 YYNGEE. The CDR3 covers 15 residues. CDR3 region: CASSVGEGDSEKLFF. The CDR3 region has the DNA TGTGCCAGCAGCGTCGGAGAGGGGGACAGTGAAAAACTGTTTTTT. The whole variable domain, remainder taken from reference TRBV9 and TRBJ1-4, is DSGVTQTPKHLITATGQRVTLRCSPRSGDLSVYWYQQSLDQGLQFLIQYYNGEERAKGNILERFSAQQFPDLHSELNLSSLELGDSALYFCASSVGEGDSEKLFFGSGTQLSVL.

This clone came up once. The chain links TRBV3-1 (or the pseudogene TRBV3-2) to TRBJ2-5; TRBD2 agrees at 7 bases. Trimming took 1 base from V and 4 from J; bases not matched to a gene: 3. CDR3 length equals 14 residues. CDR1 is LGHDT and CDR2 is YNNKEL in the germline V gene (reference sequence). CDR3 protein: CASSQGAGAETQYF. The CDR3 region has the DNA TGTGCCAGCAGCCAAGGGGCGGGAGCAGAGACCCAGTACTTC.

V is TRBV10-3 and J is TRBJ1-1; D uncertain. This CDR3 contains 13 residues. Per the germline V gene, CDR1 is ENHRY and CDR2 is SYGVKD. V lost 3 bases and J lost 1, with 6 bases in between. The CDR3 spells CAISDTGNTEAFF. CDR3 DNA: TGTGCCATCAGTGATACCGGGAACACTGAAGCTTTCTTT.

In DNA, the CDR3 is TGTGCCAGCAGCGCATCAGGGGGTAGTAATGAAAAACTGTTTTTT. This translates into CASSASGGSNEKLFF. The rearrangement uses TRBV9 and TRBJ1-4; 7 bases line up with TRBD1. The CDR3 is made up of 15 amino acids. V shed 3 bases and J 4 bases; nucleotides not matched to a gene: 6. Germline V gives CDR1 SGDLS, CDR2 YYNGEE.

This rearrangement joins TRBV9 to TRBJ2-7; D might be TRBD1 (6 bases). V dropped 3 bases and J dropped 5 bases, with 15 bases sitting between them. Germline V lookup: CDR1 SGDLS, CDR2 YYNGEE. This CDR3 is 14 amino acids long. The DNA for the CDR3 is TGTGCCAGCAGCGCGGAGAGGGACATTGACGAGCAGTACTTC. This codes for CASSAERDIDEQYF.

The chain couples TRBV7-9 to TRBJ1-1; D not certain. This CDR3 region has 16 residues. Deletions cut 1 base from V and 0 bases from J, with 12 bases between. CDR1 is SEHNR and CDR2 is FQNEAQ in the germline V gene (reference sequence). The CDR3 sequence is CASSLGYQVMNTEAFF. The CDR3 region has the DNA TGTGCCAGCAGCTTAGGATATCAGGTAATGAACACTGAAGCTTTCTTT.

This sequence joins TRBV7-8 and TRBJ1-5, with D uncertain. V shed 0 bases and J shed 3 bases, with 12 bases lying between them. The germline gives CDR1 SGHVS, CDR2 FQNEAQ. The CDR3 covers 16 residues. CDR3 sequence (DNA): TGTGCCAGCAGCTTAGCAACACACAGAGTCAATCAGCCCCAGCATTTT. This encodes CASSLATHRVNQPQHF.

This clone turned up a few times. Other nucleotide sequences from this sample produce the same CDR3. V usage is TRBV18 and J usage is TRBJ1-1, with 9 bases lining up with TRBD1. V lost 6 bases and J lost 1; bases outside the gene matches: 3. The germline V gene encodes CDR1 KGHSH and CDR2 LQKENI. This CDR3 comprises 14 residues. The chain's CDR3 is CASSLGQGNTEAFF. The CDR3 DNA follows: TGTGCCAGCTCCCTGGGACAGGGGAACACTGAAGCTTTCTTT.

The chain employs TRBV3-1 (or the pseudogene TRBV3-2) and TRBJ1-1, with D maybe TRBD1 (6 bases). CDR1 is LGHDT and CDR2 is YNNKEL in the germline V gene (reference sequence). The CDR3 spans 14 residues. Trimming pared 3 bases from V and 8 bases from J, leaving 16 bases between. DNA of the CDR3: TGTGCCAGCAGCCAGACCAGCACAGGGAAGGAAGCTTTCTTT. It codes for CASSQTSTGKEAFF.

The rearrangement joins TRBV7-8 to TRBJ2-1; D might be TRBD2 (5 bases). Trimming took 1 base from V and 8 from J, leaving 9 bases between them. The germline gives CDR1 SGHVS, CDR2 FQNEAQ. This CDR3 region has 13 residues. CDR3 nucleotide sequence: TGTGCCAGCAGCTTAGATGGCGGGCATGAGCAGTTCTTC. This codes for CASSLDGGHEQFF.

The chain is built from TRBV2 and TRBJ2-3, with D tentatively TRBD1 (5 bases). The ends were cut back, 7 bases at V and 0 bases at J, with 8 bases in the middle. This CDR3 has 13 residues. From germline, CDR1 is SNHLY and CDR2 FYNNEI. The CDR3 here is CASMGPSTDTQYF. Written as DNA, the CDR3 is TGTGCCAGCATGGGGCCTAGCACAGATACGCAGTATTTT.

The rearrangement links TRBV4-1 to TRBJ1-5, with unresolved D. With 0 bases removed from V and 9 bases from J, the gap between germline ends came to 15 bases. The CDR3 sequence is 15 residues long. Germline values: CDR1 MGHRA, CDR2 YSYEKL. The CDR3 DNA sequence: TGCGCCAGCAGCCAAGAATATGGCCAAACACGGCCCCAGCATTTT. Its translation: CASSQEYGQTRPQHF.

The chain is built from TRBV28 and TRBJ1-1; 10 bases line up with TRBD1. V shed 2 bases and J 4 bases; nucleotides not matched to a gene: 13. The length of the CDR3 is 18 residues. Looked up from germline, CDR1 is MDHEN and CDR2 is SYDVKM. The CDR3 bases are TGTGCCAGCAGTTTACTGGGGGTTAACCGGGACAGGGGCACTGAAGCTTTCTTT. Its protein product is CASSLLGVNRDRGTEAFF.

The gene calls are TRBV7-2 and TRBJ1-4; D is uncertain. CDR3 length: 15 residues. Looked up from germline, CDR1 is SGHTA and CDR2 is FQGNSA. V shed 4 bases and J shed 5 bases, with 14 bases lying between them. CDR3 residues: CASSSSGTVNEKLFF. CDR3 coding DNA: TGTGCCAGCAGCTCATCCGGAACAGTCAATGAAAAACTGTTTTTT.

CDR3 coding DNA: TGTGCCAGCAGCCCTCAGGGTCGGCTTGGTTTGAACACTGAAGCTTTCTTT. Translated, it gives CASSPQGRLGLNTEAFF. The V call is TRBV7-9, the J call TRBJ1-1; maybe TRBD1 (5 bases). With 5 bases removed from V and 0 bases from J, the gap between germline ends came to 19 bases. The V gene's germline CDR1 is SEHNR and CDR2 FQNEAQ (reference sequence). The CDR3 has 17 amino acids.

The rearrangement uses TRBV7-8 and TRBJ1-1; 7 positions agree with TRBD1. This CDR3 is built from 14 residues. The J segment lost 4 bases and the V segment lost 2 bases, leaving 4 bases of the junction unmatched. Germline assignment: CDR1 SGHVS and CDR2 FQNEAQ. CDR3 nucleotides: TGTGCCAGCAGCTTAATCTCAGGGGGCACTGAAGCTTTCTTT. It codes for CASSLISGGTEAFF.

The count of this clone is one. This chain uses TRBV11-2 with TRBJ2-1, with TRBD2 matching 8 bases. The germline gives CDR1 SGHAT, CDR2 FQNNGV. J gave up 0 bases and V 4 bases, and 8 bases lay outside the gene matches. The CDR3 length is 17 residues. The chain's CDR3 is CASSSPRSGSSYNEQFF. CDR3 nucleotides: TGTGCCAGCAGCTCCCCGAGGAGCGGGAGCTCCTACAATGAGCAGTTCTTC.

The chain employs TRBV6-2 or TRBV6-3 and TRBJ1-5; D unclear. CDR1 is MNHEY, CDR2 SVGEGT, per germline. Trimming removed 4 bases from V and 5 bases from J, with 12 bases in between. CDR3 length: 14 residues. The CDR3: CASSFSGVDQPQHF. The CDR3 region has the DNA TGTGCCAGCAGTTTTTCAGGCGTAGATCAGCCCCAGCATTTT.

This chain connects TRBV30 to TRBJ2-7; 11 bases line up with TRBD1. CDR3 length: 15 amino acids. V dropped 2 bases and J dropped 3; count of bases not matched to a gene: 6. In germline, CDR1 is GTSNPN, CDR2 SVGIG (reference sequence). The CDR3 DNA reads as TGTGCCTGGAGTAAAGGGGACAGGGGGATCTACGAGCAGTACGTC. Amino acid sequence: CAWSKGDRGIYEQYV.

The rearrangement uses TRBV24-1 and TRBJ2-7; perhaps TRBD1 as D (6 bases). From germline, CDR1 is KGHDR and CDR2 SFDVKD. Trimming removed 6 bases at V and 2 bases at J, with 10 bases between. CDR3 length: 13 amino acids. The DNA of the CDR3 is TGTGCCACCAGTATGGACAGACCCTACGAGCAGTACGTC. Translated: CATSMDRPYEQYV.